A single sample gave rise to the 28 T cell receptor beta chains below, sequenced in a study of T cells in Graves' hyperthyroidism and ophthalmopathy. The investigators amplified TCR beta CDR3 regions from RNA transcripts. A set of HTBI primers served as the primers for a first-round RT-PCR of the TCR CDR3. TCRdb itself ran the multiplex PCR reads through MiXCR, one entry per CDR3 protein. The sample holds approximately 400,000 distinct CDR3 sequences, roughly 14% seen once. Sequencing was done on a sample of blood. These TCRs come from a woman in her late teens or twenties with Graves' hyperthyroidism.

Many counts were recorded for this clonotype. This chain links TRBV20-1 with TRBJ2-3, with D tentatively TRBD1 (6 bases). Germline-derived CDR1 and CDR2 are DFQATT and SNEGSKA (reference sequence). The CDR3 consists of 16 residues. Between the trimmed V and J ends, which lost 3 bases and 5 bases, there was a span of 21 bases. The CDR3 nucleotides are TGCAGTGCTAGTTTAGCAGGGGCGACGAGGGGAGATACGCAGTATTTT. This encodes CSASLAGATRGDTQYF.

This clonotype was detected only a few times. Being one base from a much bigger clone, this may be a read error. Because the CDR3 is missing its conserved closing phenylalanine or tryptophan, this is likely a read error. The CDR3 reads CASSHDRGDEQYS. As DNA, the CDR3 is TGTGCCAGCAGCCATGACAGGGGCGACGAGCAGTACTCC. The rearrangement uses TRBV12-3 or TRBV12-4 and TRBJ2-7, with TRBD1 matching 8 bases. With V trimmed by 6 bases and J by 5 bases, 6 bases remained unmatched. This CDR3 contains 13 residues.

This clonotype was counted ten times or more. The rearrangement links TRBV6-1 to TRBJ1-2; D is uncertain. This CDR3 contains 11 residues. V lost 7 bases and J 1 base, leaving 4 bases between the germline ends. CDR1 is MNHNS, CDR2 SASEGT, per germline. The CDR3 loop reads CASTVNYGYTF. In nucleotides, the CDR3 is TGTGCCAGCACAGTTAACTATGGCTACACCTTC.

About this clonotype: A read error may be the cause here, since a much bigger clone is one base away. V and J are TRBV7-2 and TRBJ2-5; D remains unclear. Germline values: CDR1 SGHTA, CDR2 FQGNSA. The CDR3 sequence is 16 residues long. V was trimmed by 8 bases and J by 1 base, leaving 20 bases between them. CDR3: CASGRKILGSQETQYF. CDR3 nucleotide sequence: TGTGCCAGCGGCCGAAAAATCTTGGGCAGCCAAGAGACCCAGTACTTC.

This clonotype was recorded at least ten times. The chain couples TRBV6-5 to TRBJ1-5, with D maybe TRBD1 (5 bases). With 2 bases removed from V and 1 base from J, the gap between germline ends came to 9 bases. The CDR3 length is 15 residues. Germline assignment: CDR1 MNHEY and CDR2 SVGAGI. CDR3 region: CASSYGAGSNQPQHF. The CDR3, as DNA: TGTGCCAGCAGTTACGGGGCGGGGAGCAATCAGCCCCAGCATTTT.

At least ten counts were recorded for this clonotype. This rearrangement joins TRBV5-1 to TRBJ2-7; unclear D gene. The CDR3 has 14 amino acids. The germline V gene has CDR1 SGHRS and CDR2 YFSETQ. Trimming took 0 bases from V and 0 from J, leaving 7 bases between them. The CDR3 DNA sequence: TGCGCCAGCAGCTTGGCCTGGGGCTCCTACGAGCAGTACTTC. It translates to CASSLAWGSYEQYF. The whole variable domain, filled in from reference TRBV5-1 and TRBJ2-7, reads KAGVTQTPRYLIKTRGQQVTLSCSPISGHRSVSWYQQTPGQGLQFLFEYFSETQRNKGNFPGRFSGRQFSNSRSEMNVSTLELGDSALYLCASSLAWGSYEQYFGPGTRLTVT.

This clonotype was counted once. V is TRBV20-1 and J is TRBJ1-4, with 10 nucleotides matching TRBD1. There are 14 residues in the CDR3. After removal of 1 base from V and 7 bases from J, the junction contained 3 bases not matched to a gene. Germline CDR1 and CDR2: DFQATT and SNEGSKA (reference sequence). CDR3: CSARAGTGVEKLFF. For the CDR3, the DNA is TGCAGTGCTAGAGCCGGGACAGGGGTTGAAAAACTGTTTTTT.

The table lists this clonotype with a few counts. The chain recombines TRBV7-9 with TRBJ1-2; the D gene is possibly TRBD1 (6 bases). V was pared by 7 bases and J by 0 bases, with 18 bases between. Per germline, CDR1 SEHNR and CDR2 FQNEAQ (reference sequence). The CDR3 loop spans 16 amino acids. The CDR3 bases are TGTGCCAGCACCAGCGCAGGGGCCGCGGCTAACTATGGCTACACCTTC. Its translation is CASTSAGAAANYGYTF. Using reference TRBV7-9 and TRBJ1-2 for the parts outside the CDR3, the full variable domain is DTGVSQNPRHKITKRGQNVTFRCDPISEHNRLYWYRQTLGQGPEFLTYFQNEAQLEKSRLLSDRFSAERPKGSFSTLEIQRTEQGDSAMYLCASTSAGAAANYGYTFGSGTRLTVV.

This clonotype has a handful of counts. The chain links TRBV11-3 to TRBJ1-6, with TRBD1 identical over 7 bases. V was clipped by 2 bases and J by 7 bases; unmatched bases: 5. This CDR3 has 15 residues. Germline lookup yields CDR1 SGHNT and CDR2 YENEEA. CDR3 in DNA: TGTGCCAGCAGCTTAAGACAGGGAGGGAATTCACCCCTCCACTTT. Translated, it gives CASSLRQGGNSPLHF. Looking up the rest from reference TRBV11-3 and TRBJ1-6 gives the full variable domain: EAGVVQSPRYKIIEKKQPVAFWCNPISGHNTLYWYLQNLGQGPELLIRYENEEAVDDSQLPKDRFSAERLKGVDSTLKIQPAELGDSAVYLCASSLRQGGNSPLHFGNGTRLTVT.

This clonotype has a handful of counts. The V call is TRBV9, the J call TRBJ2-7; TRBD2 is a possible D gene (7 bases). CDR1 is SGDLS and CDR2 is YYNGEE in the germline V gene. V was trimmed by 5 bases and J by 0 bases, leaving 15 bases between them. CDR3 length equals 15 residues. CDR3: CASSSGGGVSYEQYF. The CDR3 DNA reads TGTGCCAGCAGTTCGGGGGGCGGGGTCTCCTACGAGCAGTACTTC.

This clonotype was counted many times. The chain couples TRBV24-1 to TRBJ1-2; tentative D call: TRBD1 (6 bases). Looked up from germline, CDR1 is KGHDR and CDR2 is SFDVKD. The CDR3 is 14 residues long. Between the trimmed V and J ends, which lost 4 bases and 4 bases, there was a span of 12 bases. Written as DNA, the CDR3 is TGTGCCACCAGTGAGCCCGACAGGATCTATGGCTACACCTTC. This translates into CATSEPDRIYGYTF.

This clonotype came up a few times. The genes are TRBV9 and TRBJ1-5, with unresolved D. This CDR3 contains 15 residues. Germline loops: CDR1 SGDLS, CDR2 YYNGEE. The V gene lost 0 bases and the J gene lost 0 bases, with 7 bases spanning the gap. The CDR3 sequence is CASSVAGDSNQPQHF. The CDR3 bases are TGTGCCAGCAGCGTAGCCGGGGATAGCAATCAGCCCCAGCATTTT.

With respect to this clonotype: With a much larger clone just one base away, this may be a read error. The V gene is TRBV28, the J gene TRBJ1-3; tentative D call: TRBD1 (5 bases). Trimming took 2 bases from V and 8 from J, leaving 13 bases between them. CDR1 is MDHEN, CDR2 SYDVKM, per germline. This CDR3 contains 14 residues. CDR3 DNA: TGTGCCAGCAGTTTAGGGGGTTTCGGATACACCATATATTTT. Amino acids: CASSLGGFGYTIYF.

This clonotype was counted many times. The J gene is TRBJ2-5, the V gene TRBV20-1; maybe TRBD2 (6 bases). Germline V gene sequence: CDR1 DFQATT, CDR2 SNEGSKA (reference sequence). The CDR3 extends over 13 amino acids. Trimming pared 6 bases from V and 6 bases from J, leaving 17 bases between. CDR3 coding DNA: TGCAGTGCAACAGAGGTGGCGGGAAAGACCCAGTACTTC. This sequence encodes CSATEVAGKTQYF.

This clonotype was seen at least ten times. The CDR3 loop reads CSARGPSGAKGYNEQFF. The CDR3 region has the DNA TGCAGTGCTAGGGGGCCGTCGGGCGCCAAAGGCTACAATGAGCAGTTCTTC. The gene calls are TRBV20-1 and TRBJ2-1; possibly TRBD1 for D (5 bases). The CDR3 spans 17 residues. Germline CDR1 DFQATT, CDR2 SNEGSKA (reference sequence). Between the trimmed V and J ends, which lost 3 bases and 3 bases, there was a span of 21 bases.

The J gene is TRBJ2-2, the V gene TRBV9; TRBD2 is a possible D gene (5 bases). CDR1 SGDLS and CDR2 YYNGEE come from the germline V gene. The CDR3 loop spans 17 amino acids. Trimming removed 3 bases from V and 1 base from J, with 16 bases in between. The DNA for the CDR3 is TGTGCCAGCAGCGAAGAGGTCCTCGGAGGGAACACCGGGGAGCTGTTTTTT. Translating it yields CASSEEVLGGNTGELFF.

The V gene is TRBV13, the J gene TRBJ2-2; 10 positions agree with TRBD2. V lost 6 bases, J lost 0 bases, and 7 bases stayed unmatched. The CDR3 runs 17 residues. Looked up from germline, CDR1 is PRHDT and CDR2 is FYEKMQ (reference sequence). The CDR3 region has the DNA TGTGCCAGCAGACTAACTAGCGGGGATGCGAACACCGGGGAGCTGTTTTTT. Translation gives CASRLTSGDANTGELFF.

At least ten counts were recorded for this clonotype. V is TRBV2 and J is TRBJ1-5; no firm D call. The germline gives CDR1 SNHLY, CDR2 FYNNEI. The CDR3 consists of 13 residues. The ends were cut back, 4 bases at V and 3 bases at J, with 7 bases in the middle. CDR3 nucleotide sequence: TGTGCCAGCAGTGTGCAGCCCAATCAGCCCCAGCATTTT. Its protein is CASSVQPNQPQHF.

This clonotype was picked up many times. This CDR3 reads CASSLTSGASGEQFF. CDR3 bases: TGTGCCAGCAGTCTGACTAGCGGTGCAAGTGGTGAGCAGTTCTTC. The chain joins TRBV12-3 or TRBV12-4 to TRBJ2-1; 9 bases match TRBD2. This CDR3 has 15 amino acids. Trimming removed 5 bases from V and 9 bases from J; junction bases left unmatched: 11.

Worth noting for this clonotype: With a much larger clone just one base away, this may be a read error. The chain uses TRBV18 and TRBJ2-7; weak D call: TRBD2 (5 bases). CDR3 length equals 15 residues. The germline gives CDR1 KGHSH, CDR2 LQKENI. DNA of the CDR3: TGTGGCAGCTCCCTCCCGTTTTCGGGGATCTACGAGCAGTACTTC. This codes for CGSSLPFSGIYEQYF.

This clonotype was seen at least ten times. CDR3 sequence: CASSLGGGSYGYTF. CDR3 bases: TGTGCCAGCAGCTTAGGAGGCGGGTCGTATGGCTACACCTTC. The chain couples TRBV11-2 to TRBJ1-2; no firm D call. The V end lost 1 base, the J end lost 5 bases, and 11 bases lay between the germline ends. Per the germline V gene, CDR1 is SGHAT and CDR2 is FQNNGV. CDR3 length equals 14 residues. Based on the CDR3 plus reference TRBV11-2 and TRBJ1-2, the full variable domain is EAGVAQSPRYKIIEKRQSVAFWCNPISGHATLYWYQQILGQGPKLLIQFQNNGVVDDSQLPKDRFSAERLKGVDSTLKIQPAKLEDSAVYLCASSLGGGSYGYTFGSGTRLTVV.

This clonotype was counted many times. The chain has TRBV7-8 and TRBJ2-3, with 10 bases fitting TRBD1. There are 17 residues in the CDR3. CDR1 is SGHVS and CDR2 is FQNEAQ in the germline V gene. Trimming removed 0 bases from V and 1 base from J; junction bases left unmatched: 4. Here the CDR3 DNA reads TGTGCCAGCAGCTTAGCCCGCGGACAGGGGGGCACAGATACGCAGTATTTT. As protein: CASSLARGQGGTDTQYF.

This clonotype was seen many times. This sequence joins TRBV13 and TRBJ1-2, with D uncertain. Germline assignment: CDR1 PRHDT and CDR2 FYEKMQ (reference sequence). V lost 6 bases, J lost 0 bases, and 5 bases lay in between. The length of the CDR3 is 12 residues. CDR3 coding DNA: TGTGCCAGCAGTACGACTAACTATGGCTACACCTTC. The encoded protein is CASSTTNYGYTF.

In this sample, this clonotype turned up once. The chain is built from TRBV2 and TRBJ2-7, with a weak D call TRBD2 (5 bases). This CDR3 is built from 15 residues. Germline V gene data show CDR1 as SNHLY and CDR2 as FYNNEI. V was clipped by 5 bases and J by 3 bases, with 17 bases between them. The CDR3 DNA sequence: TGTGCCAGCAGTTACGGGGTCCCCGGCCTCTACGAGCAGTACTTC. Translation: CASSYGVPGLYEQYF.

This clonotype was recorded a few times. The rearrangement joins TRBV24-1 to TRBJ2-3; D is possibly TRBD1 (6 bases). Germline-derived CDR1 and CDR2 are KGHDR and SFDVKD. This CDR3 has 17 residues. The germline V and J ends were trimmed by 0 bases and 0 bases, with 12 bases remaining between them. The CDR3 region has the DNA TGTGCCACCAGTGATTTGCAATCAGGGGCTAGCACAGATACGCAGTATTTT. It translates to CATSDLQSGASTDTQYF.

This clonotype was counted ten times or more. The chain couples TRBV13 to TRBJ2-7; no reliable D call. The V end lost 5 bases, the J end lost 7 bases, and 18 bases lay between the germline ends. CDR3 length: 14 residues. Germline-derived CDR1 and CDR2 are PRHDT and FYEKMQ (reference sequence). CDR3 coding DNA: TGTGCCAGCAGCCCTTCTGGCCGAAGGTGGGAGCAGTACTTC. It is translated as CASSPSGRRWEQYF. Full variable domain (rest looked up from reference TRBV13 and TRBJ2-7): AAGVIQSPRHLIKEKRETATLKCYPIPRHDTVYWYQQGPGQDPQFLISFYEKMQSDKGSIPDRFSAQQFSDYHSELNMSSLELGDSALYFCASSPSGRRWEQYFGPGTRLTVT.

This clonotype was found a few times. This chain joins TRBV6-6 and TRBJ1-6; tentatively, D is TRBD1 (5 bases). The germline CDR1 and CDR2 sequences are MNHNY and SVGAGI (reference sequence). This CDR3 contains 17 residues. Trimming took off 0 bases at V and 10 bases at J, with 19 bases between the two ends. The CDR3 coding sequence is TGTGCCAGCAGTTACTCAACTCTTTACAGGTGGGGATCACCCCTCCACTTT. Amino acids: CASSYSTLYRWGSPLHF.

The gene calls are TRBV4-2 and TRBJ1-6; maybe TRBD1 (5 bases). V dropped 1 base and J dropped 2 bases, with 18 bases sitting between them. Germline V gene lookup returns CDR1 LGHNA and CDR2 YNFKEQ. The CDR3 length is 19 residues. For the CDR3, the DNA is TGTGCCAGCAGCCAAGTTCGTGCCGACGGGACCCCCTATAATTCACCCCTCCACTTT. It yields the protein CASSQVRADGTPYNSPLHF.